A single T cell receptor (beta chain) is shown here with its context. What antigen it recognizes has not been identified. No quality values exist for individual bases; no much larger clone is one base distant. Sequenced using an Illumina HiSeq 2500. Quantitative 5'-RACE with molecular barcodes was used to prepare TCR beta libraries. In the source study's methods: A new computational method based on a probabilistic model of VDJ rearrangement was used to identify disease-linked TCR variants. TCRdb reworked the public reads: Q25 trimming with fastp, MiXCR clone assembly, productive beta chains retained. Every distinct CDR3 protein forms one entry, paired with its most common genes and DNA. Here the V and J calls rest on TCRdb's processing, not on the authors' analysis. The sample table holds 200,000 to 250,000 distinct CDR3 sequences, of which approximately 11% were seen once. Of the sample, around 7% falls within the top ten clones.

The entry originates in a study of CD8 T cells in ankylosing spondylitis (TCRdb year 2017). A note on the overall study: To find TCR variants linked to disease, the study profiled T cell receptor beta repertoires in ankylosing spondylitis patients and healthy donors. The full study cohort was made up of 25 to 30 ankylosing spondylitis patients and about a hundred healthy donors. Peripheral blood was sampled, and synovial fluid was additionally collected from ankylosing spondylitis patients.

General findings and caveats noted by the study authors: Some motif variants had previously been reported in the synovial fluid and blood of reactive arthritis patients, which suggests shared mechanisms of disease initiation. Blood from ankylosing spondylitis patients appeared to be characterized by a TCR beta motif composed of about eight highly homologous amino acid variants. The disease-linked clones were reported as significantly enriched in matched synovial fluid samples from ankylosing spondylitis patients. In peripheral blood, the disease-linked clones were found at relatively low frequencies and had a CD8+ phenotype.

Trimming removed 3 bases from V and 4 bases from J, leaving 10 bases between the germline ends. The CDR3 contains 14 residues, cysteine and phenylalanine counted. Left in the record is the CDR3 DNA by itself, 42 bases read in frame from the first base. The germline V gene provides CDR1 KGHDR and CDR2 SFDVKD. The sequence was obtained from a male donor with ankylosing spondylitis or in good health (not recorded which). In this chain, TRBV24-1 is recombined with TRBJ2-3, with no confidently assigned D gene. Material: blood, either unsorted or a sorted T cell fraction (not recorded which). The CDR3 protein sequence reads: CATSDGRGADTQYF. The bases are TGTGCCACCAGTGATGGGCGCGGCGCAGATACGCAGTATTTT.